What follows are 16 T cell receptor beta chains derived from one specimen sequenced in a study of blood T cell dynamics during melanoma immunotherapy. Time point of the sample: pre-treatment baseline. Clones were sequenced by immunoSEQ multiplex PCR, and TCRdb holds only the in-frame ones, with some missing. The data hold fewer than 15,000 clones, with 92% observed a single time. The specimen comprised effector memory CD8+ T cells from blood, sampled from a patient treated with checkpoint blockade. Receptors originate from a human donor with melanoma.

Only one count was recorded for this clone. The chain joins TRBV19 to TRBJ2-1; the D gene is possibly TRBD2 (6 bases). In germline, CDR1 is LNHDA, CDR2 SQIVND (reference sequence). This CDR3 region has 17 residues. Between the trimmed V and J ends, which lost 2 bases and 9 bases, there was a span of 23 bases. The DNA for the CDR3 is TGTGCCAGTAGTATAACTTTTTTCGGGGCGGGAAGGGGTGAGCAGTTCTTC. It is translated as CASSITFFGAGRGEQFF.

V is TRBV6-5 and J is TRBJ1-2, with TRBD1 matching 8 bases. V dropped 7 bases and J dropped 7; count of bases not matched to a gene: 11. Germline-derived CDR1 and CDR2 are MNHEY and SVGAGI. This CDR3 comprises 14 residues. The CDR3 coding sequence is TGTGCCAGCAACCCGACAGGGGACGTGGGTGGCTACACCTTC. Amino acids: CASNPTGDVGGYTF.

This clone showed up just once. The chain has TRBV4-3 and TRBJ1-2; D possibly corresponds to TRBD1 (5 bases). The CDR3 extends over 15 amino acids. Germline V gene sequence: CDR1 LGHNA, CDR2 YSLEER. Trimming removed 4 bases from V and 0 bases from J, with 12 bases in between. The CDR3 sequence is CASSPRDRANYGYTF. The DNA of the CDR3 is TGCGCCAGCAGCCCCCGGGACCGCGCTAACTATGGCTACACCTTC.

The V and J genes are TRBV19 and TRBJ1-1; D not resolved. Between the trimmed V and J ends, which lost 1 base and 1 base, there was a span of 19 bases. CDR3 length: 18 amino acids. CDR1 LNHDA and CDR2 SQIVND come from the germline V gene (reference sequence). The CDR3 loop reads CASSIGTAEEGRNTEAFF. For the CDR3, the DNA is TGTGCCAGTAGTATAGGTACAGCCGAAGAGGGTCGGAACACTGAAGCTTTCTTT.

J is TRBJ1-4 and V is TRBV9; D is possibly TRBD1 (5 bases). V dropped 3 bases and J dropped 7 bases, with 16 bases sitting between them. This CDR3 has 15 residues. From germline, CDR1 is SGDLS and CDR2 YYNGEE. CDR3 bases: TGTGCCAGCAGCGCCCTGGGGGGGATCCGTGAAAAACTGTTTTTT. Amino acid sequence: CASSALGGIREKLFF.

This chain uses TRBV9 with TRBJ2-3; D is perhaps TRBD1 (6 bases). V dropped 0 bases and J dropped 4 bases, with 15 bases sitting between them. The CDR3 is made up of 16 amino acids. CDR1 SGDLS and CDR2 YYNGEE come from the germline V gene. For the CDR3, the DNA is TGTGCCAGCAGCGTAGCAGGGACAATGGCTCCAGATACGCAGTATTTT. It specifies CASSVAGTMAPDTQYF.

The J gene is TRBJ1-1, the V gene TRBV6-5; D call uncertain. CDR3 length: 13 residues. With 9 bases removed from V and 0 bases from J, the gap between germline ends came to 11 bases. CDR1 MNHEY and CDR2 SVGAGI come from the germline V gene. CDR3 sequence: CASKKYVNTEAFF. DNA of the CDR3: TGTGCCAGTAAGAAATACGTGAACACTGAAGCTTTCTTT.

CDR3 bases: TGTGCCAGCAGCCAAGATCGGGACTGGTACACAGATACGCAGTATTTT. Translating it yields CASSQDRDWYTDTQYF. This chain connects TRBV4-2 to TRBJ2-3; D is perhaps TRBD2 (6 bases). The CDR3 sequence is 16 residues long. Germline V gene sequence: CDR1 LGHNA, CDR2 YNFKEQ. Trimming shortened V by 0 bases and J by 2 bases, and 12 bases separated the two germline ends.

This clone was found a few times. V and J are TRBV27 and TRBJ1-2; D remains unclear. This CDR3 has 17 residues. The germline CDR1 and CDR2 sequences are MNHEY and SMNVEV (reference sequence). Trimming removed 3 bases at V and 2 bases at J, with 19 bases between. This chain's CDR3 is CASSFWPPDGLNYGYTF. As DNA, the CDR3 is TGTGCCAGCAGTTTCTGGCCGCCTGACGGATTAAACTATGGCTACACCTTC.

V gene TRBV4-3 combines with J gene TRBJ2-1; 7 nucleotides agree with TRBD2. V dropped 0 bases and J dropped 8; count of bases not matched to a gene: 10. Germline loops: CDR1 LGHNA, CDR2 YSLEER. This CDR3 is built from 16 residues. CDR3 in DNA: TGCGCCAGCAGCCAAGACAGCGGGACGGGTAGGGATGAGCAGTTCTTC. It yields the protein CASSQDSGTGRDEQFF.

This clone is a singleton in its sample. The rearrangement joins TRBV7-9 to TRBJ2-5, with 7 bases lining up with TRBD2. The V and J ends lost 7 bases and 0 bases, in that order; junction bases with no gene match: 2. In germline, CDR1 is SEHNR, CDR2 FQNEAQ (reference sequence). The CDR3 is 13 amino acids. The CDR3 protein is CASKLANQETQYF. DNA for the CDR3: TGTGCCAGCAAACTAGCGAACCAAGAGACCCAGTACTTC.

V and J are TRBV10-1 and TRBJ2-3; TRBD2 aligns across 7 bases. Trimming at V came to 4 bases and at J to 6 bases, leaving 4 bases not matched to a gene. This CDR3 is 13 amino acids long. Germline CDR1 reads WNHNN; CDR2 reads SYGVQD (reference sequence). Here the CDR3 reads CASSVTSVDTQYF. The CDR3 DNA is TGCGCCAGCAGTGTTACTAGCGTCGATACGCAGTATTTT.

The chain links TRBV27 to TRBJ2-2; D not certain. Germline CDR1 MNHEY, CDR2 SMNVEV (reference sequence). CDR3 length: 18 amino acids. V was clipped by 4 bases and J by 1 base, with 19 bases between them. In nucleotides, the CDR3 is TGTGCCAGCAGTTCGATGATGGGCGGAACGCTGAACACCGGGGAGCTGTTTTTT. This sequence encodes CASSSMMGGTLNTGELFF.

This chain uses TRBV2 with TRBJ1-1; D might be TRBD1 (5 bases). In germline, CDR1 is SNHLY, CDR2 FYNNEI. The CDR3 runs 14 residues. Trimming cost V 7 bases and J 0 bases, with 12 bases left between them. The CDR3 reads CASIEGRMNTEAFF. Written as DNA, the CDR3 is TGTGCCAGCATTGAGGGACGAATGAACACTGAAGCTTTCTTT.

The rearrangement uses TRBV7-6 and TRBJ1-1, with D unclear. Germline V gene sequence: CDR1 SGHVS, CDR2 FNYEAQ. The CDR3 has 15 residues. V gave up 5 bases and J gave up 1 base, with 14 bases separating them. Written as DNA, the CDR3 is TGTGCCAGCAGCCGGGAAAGCCGAACGAACACTGAAGCTTTCTTT. It is translated as CASSRESRTNTEAFF.

The count of this clone is one. The chain couples TRBV7-9 to TRBJ1-3, with 7 positions matching TRBD1. This CDR3 has 18 amino acids. Germline CDR1 SEHNR, CDR2 FQNEAQ (reference sequence). J was trimmed by 0 bases and V by 6 bases; bases with no gene match: 14. For the CDR3, the DNA is TGTGCCAGCAGGGGGCCCGCGTCGGGACAGCGCTCTGGAAACACCATATATTTT. Its protein product is CASRGPASGQRSGNTIYF.